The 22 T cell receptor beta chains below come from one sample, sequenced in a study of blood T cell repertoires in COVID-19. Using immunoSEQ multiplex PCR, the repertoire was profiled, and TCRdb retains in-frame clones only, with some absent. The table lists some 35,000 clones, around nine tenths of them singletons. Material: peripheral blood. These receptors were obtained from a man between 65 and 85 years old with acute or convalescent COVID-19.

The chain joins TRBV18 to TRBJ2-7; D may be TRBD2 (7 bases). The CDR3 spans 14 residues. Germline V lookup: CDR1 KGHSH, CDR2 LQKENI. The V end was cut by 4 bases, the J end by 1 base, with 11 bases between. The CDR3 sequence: CASSQGGDSYEQYF. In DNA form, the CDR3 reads TGTGCCAGCTCACAGGGGGGGGATTCCTACGAGCAGTACTTC.

The CDR3 region is CASTPDRGSDTEAFF. The CDR3 DNA reads TGTGCCAGCACCCCGGACAGGGGGTCGGACACTGAAGCTTTCTTT. The chain uses TRBV2 and TRBJ1-1; the match to TRBD1 covers 10 bases. The germline CDR1 and CDR2 sequences are SNHLY and FYNNEI. The V segment lost 7 bases and the J segment 3 bases; nucleotides outside the gene matches: 8. This CDR3 is 15 amino acids long.

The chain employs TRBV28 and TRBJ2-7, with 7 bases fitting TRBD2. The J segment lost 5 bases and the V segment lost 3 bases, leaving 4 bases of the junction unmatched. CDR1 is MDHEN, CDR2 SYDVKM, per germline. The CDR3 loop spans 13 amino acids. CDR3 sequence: CASSLVAGHEQYF. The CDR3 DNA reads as TGTGCCAGCAGTTTGGTAGCGGGCCACGAGCAGTACTTC.

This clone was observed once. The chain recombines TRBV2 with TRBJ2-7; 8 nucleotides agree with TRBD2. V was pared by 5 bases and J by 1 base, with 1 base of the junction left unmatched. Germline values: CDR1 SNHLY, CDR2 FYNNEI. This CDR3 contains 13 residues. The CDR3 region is CASSLAGSYEQYF. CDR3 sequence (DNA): TGTGCCAGCAGTTTAGCGGGATCCTACGAGCAGTACTTC.

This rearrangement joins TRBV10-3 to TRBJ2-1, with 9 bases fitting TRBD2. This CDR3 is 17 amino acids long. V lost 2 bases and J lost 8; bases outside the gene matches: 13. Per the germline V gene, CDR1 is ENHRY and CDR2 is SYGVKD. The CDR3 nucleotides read TGTGCCATCAGTGAGGCGGGGGGGGCTCATCCCGGGGATGAGCAGTTCTTC. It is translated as CAISEAGGAHPGDEQFF.

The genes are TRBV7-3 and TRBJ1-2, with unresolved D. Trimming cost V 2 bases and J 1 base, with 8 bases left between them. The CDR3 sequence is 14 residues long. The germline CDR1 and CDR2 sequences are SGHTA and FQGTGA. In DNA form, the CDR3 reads TGTGCCAGCAGCTTAGTCCCCGGTAACTATGGCTACACCTTC. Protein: CASSLVPGNYGYTF. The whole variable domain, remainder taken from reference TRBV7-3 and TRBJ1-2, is GAGVSQTPSNKVTEKGKYVELRCDPISGHTALYWYRQSLGQGPEFLIYFQGTGAADDSGLPNDRFFAVRPEGSVSTLKIQRTERGDSAVYLCASSLVPGNYGYTFGSGTRLTVV.

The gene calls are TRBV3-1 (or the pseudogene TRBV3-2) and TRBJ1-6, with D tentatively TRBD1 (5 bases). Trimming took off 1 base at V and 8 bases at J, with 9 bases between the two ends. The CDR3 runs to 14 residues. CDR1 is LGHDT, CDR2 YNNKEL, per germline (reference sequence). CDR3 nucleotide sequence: TGTGCCAGCAGCCAAGTTCAGGGTGATTCACCCCTCCACTTT. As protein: CASSQVQGDSPLHF.

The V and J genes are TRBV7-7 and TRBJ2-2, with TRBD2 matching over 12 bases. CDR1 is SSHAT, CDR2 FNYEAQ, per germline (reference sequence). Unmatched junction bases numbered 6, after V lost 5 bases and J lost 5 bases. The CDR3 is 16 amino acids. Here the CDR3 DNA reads TGTGCCAGCAGCCCCTACCTAGCGGGAGGGACCGGGGAGCTGTTTTTT. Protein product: CASSPYLAGGTGELFF.

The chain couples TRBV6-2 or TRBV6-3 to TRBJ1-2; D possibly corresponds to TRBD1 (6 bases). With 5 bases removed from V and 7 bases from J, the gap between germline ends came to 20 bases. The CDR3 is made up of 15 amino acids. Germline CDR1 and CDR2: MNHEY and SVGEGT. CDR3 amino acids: CASSKGVRSYGGYTF. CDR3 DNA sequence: TGTGCCAGCAGTAAGGGGGTCAGAAGTTATGGTGGCTACACCTTC.

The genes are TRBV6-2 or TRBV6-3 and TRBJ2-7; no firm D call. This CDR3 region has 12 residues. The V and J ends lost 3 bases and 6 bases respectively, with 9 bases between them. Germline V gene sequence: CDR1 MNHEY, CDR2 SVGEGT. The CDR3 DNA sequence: TGTGCCAGCAGTTATCCCCATCCCGAGCAGTACTTC. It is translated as CASSYPHPEQYF.

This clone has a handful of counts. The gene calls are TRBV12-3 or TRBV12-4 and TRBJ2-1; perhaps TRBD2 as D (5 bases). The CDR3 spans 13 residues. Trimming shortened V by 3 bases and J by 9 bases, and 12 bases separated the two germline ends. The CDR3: CASSLRGLAEQFF. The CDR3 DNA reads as TGTGCCAGCAGTTTGAGAGGGTTGGCTGAGCAGTTCTTC.

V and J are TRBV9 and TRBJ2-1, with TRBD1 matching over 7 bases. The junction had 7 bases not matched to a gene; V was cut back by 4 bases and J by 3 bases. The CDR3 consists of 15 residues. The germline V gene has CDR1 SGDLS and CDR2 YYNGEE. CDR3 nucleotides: TGTGCCAGCAGCCCCCGGGGACAGAACTACAATGAGCAGTTCTTC. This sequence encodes CASSPRGQNYNEQFF.

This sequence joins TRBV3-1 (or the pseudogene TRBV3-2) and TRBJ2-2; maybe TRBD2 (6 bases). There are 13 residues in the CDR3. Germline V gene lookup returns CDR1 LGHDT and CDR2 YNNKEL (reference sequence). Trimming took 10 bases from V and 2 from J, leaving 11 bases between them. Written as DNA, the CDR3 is TGTGCCACCAGGCGGGAAAACACCGGGGAGCTGTTTTTT. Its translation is CATRRENTGELFF.

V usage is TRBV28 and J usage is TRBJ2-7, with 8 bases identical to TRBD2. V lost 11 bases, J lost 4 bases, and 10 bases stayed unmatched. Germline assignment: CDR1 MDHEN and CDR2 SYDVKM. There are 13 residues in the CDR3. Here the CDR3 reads CASLGLDLYEQYF. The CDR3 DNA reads TGTGCCTCCTTGGGACTAGATTTATACGAGCAGTACTTC.

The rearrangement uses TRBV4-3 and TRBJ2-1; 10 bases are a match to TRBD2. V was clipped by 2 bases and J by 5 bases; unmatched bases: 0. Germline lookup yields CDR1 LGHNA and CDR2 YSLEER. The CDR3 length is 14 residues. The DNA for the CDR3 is TGCGCCAGCAGCCAACTAGCGGGAGACAATGAGCAGTTCTTC. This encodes CASSQLAGDNEQFF.

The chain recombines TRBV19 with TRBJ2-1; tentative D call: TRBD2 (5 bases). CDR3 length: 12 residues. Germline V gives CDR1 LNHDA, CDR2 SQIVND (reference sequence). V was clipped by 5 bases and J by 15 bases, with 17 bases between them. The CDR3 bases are TGTGCCAGTAGTGTTGGACTCCTCCAGGCGTTCTTC. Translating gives CASSVGLLQAFF.

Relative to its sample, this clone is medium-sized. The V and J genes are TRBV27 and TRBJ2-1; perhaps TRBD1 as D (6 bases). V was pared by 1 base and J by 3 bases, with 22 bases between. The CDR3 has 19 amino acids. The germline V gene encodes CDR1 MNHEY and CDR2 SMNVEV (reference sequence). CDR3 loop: CASSLLDSRGELGYNEQFF. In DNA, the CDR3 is TGTGCCAGCAGTTTATTGGACAGCCGGGGCGAGCTGGGCTACAATGAGCAGTTCTTC.

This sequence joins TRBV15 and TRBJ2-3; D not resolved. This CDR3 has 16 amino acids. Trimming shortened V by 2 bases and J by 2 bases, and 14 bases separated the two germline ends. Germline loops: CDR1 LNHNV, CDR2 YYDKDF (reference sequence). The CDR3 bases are TGTGCCACCAGCAGACTCGGTACAGAAGACACAGATACGCAGTATTTT. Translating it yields CATSRLGTEDTDTQYF.

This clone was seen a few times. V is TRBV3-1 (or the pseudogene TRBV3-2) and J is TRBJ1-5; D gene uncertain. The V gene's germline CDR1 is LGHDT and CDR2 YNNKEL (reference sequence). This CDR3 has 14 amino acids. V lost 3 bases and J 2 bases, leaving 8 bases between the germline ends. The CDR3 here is CASSQSHRNQPQHF. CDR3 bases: TGTGCCAGCAGCCAGAGCCACCGCAATCAGCCCCAGCATTTT.

CDR3 amino acids: CATSVRAQPGTQYF. The DNA for the CDR3 is TGTGCCACCAGCGTGCGGGCCCAACCAGGGACCCAGTACTTC. The genes are TRBV15 and TRBJ2-5, with D perhaps TRBD2 (5 bases). The CDR3 is made up of 14 amino acids. Germline CDR1 LNHNV, CDR2 YYDKDF (reference sequence). Trimming removed 5 bases from V and 7 bases from J, with 17 bases in between.

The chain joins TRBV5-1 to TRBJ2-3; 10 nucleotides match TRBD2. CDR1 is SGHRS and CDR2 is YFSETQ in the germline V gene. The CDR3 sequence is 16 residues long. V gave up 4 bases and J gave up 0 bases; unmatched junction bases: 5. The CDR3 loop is CASSPGLAESTDTQYF. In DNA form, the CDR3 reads TGCGCCAGCAGCCCAGGACTAGCGGAGAGCACAGATACGCAGTATTTT.

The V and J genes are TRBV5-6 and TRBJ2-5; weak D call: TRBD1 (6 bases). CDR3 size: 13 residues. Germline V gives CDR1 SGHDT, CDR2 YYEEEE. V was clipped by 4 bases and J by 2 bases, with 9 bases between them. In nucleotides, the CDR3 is TGTGCCAGCAGCCGGACAGCACAAGAGACCCAGTACTTC. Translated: CASSRTAQETQYF.